The clone carrying this TCR beta chain was counted at least ten times. Its specificity is unknown. These data originate in a study of T cells in Graves' hyperthyroidism and ophthalmopathy. General study results and limits: Most thyroid clonotypes with frequency above 0.001 were detected in blood. Stable hyperthyroidism was told apart from ophthalmopathy by a model built on 13 V-J features.

Stable Graves' hyperthyroidism meant no ophthalmopathy progression within 18 months. Diagnostic assessment was based on clinical symptoms, serum thyroxine and TRAb, thyroid ultrasound and orbital computed tomography. The V gene's germline CDR1 is MDHEN and CDR2 SYDVKM. Trimming removed 4 bases from V and 7 bases from J, with 19 bases in between. The length of the CDR3 is 15 residues. Regions amplified from RNA transcripts were the TCR beta CDR3 regions. Researchers ran a first-round RT-PCR on the TCR CDR3 using the HTBI primer set. TCRdb ran MiXCR on the multiplex PCR reads and lists one entry per CDR3 protein. Of approximately 98,000 distinct CDR3 sequences in the sample, approximately 39% are singletons; the top ten hold 10%.

This chain connects TRBV28 to TRBJ2-5; no clear D. The sample was peripheral blood or thyroid tissue (not recorded which). The receptor comes from a woman under 40 with Graves' hyperthyroidism. The CDR3 spells CASSSQISWTGTQYF. The CDR3 DNA follows: TGTGCCAGCAGTTCCCAAATTAGCTGGACGGGGACCCAGTACTTC.